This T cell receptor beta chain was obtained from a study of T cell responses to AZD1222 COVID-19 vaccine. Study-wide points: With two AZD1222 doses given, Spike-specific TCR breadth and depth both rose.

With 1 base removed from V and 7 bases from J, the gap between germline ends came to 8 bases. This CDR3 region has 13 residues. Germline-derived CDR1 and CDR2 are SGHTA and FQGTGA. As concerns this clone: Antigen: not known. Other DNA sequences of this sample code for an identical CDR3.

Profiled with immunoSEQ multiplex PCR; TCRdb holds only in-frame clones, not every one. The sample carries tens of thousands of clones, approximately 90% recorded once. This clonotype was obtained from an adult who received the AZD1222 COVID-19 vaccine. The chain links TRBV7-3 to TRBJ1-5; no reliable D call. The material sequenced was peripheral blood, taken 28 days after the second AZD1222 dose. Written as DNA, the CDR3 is TGTGCCAGCAGCTTAAGTCCCAACCAGCCCCAGCATTTT. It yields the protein CASSLSPNQPQHF. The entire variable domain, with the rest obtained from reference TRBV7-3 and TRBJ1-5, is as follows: GAGVSQTPSNKVTEKGKYVELRCDPISGHTALYWYRQSLGQGPEFLIYFQGTGAADDSGLPNDRFFAVRPEGSVSTLKIQRTERGDSAVYLCASSLSPNQPQHFGDGTRLSIL.